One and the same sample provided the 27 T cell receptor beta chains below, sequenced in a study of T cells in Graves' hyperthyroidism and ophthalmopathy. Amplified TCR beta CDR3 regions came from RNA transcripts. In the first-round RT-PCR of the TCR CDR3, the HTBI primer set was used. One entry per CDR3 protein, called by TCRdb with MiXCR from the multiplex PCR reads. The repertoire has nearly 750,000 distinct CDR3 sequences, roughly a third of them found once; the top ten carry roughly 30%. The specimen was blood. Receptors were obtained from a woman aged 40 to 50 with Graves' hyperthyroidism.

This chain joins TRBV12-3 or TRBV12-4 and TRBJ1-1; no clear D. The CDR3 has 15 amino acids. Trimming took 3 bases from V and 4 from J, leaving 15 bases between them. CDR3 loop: CASSLGPGGSTEAFF. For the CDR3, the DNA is TGTGCCAGCAGTTTGGGCCCGGGAGGGAGCACTGAAGCTTTCTTT.

DNA for the CDR3: TGCAGCGTAGGAATCGCTACAGGGATACGCGAGCAGTTCTTC. This sequence encodes CSVGIATGIREQFF. The rearrangement joins TRBV29-1 to TRBJ2-1; D perhaps matches TRBD1 (6 bases). The CDR3 totals 14 residues. V was clipped by 6 bases and J by 10 bases, with 22 bases between them. The germline V gene has CDR1 SQVTM and CDR2 ANQGSEA.

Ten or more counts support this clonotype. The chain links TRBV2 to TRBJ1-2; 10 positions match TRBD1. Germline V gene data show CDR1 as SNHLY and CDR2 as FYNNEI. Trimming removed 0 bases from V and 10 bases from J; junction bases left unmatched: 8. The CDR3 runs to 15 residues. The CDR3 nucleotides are TGTGCCAGCAGTGAAGCGCTCGGGACAGGGGAGGTCTACACCTTC. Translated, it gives CASSEALGTGEVYTF.

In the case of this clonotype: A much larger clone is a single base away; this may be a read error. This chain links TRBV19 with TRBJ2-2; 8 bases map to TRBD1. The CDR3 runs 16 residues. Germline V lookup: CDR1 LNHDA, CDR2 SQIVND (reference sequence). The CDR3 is CASSVPRTGNAGELFF. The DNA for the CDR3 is TGTGCCAGTAGCGTACCCAGGACAGGGAACGCCGGGGAGCTGTTTTTT.

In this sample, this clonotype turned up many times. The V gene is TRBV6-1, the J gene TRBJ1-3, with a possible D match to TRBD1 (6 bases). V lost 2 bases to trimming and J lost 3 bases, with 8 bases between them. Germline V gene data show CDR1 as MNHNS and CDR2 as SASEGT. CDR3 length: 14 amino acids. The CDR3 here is CASSETTGGNTIYF. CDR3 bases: TGTGCCAGCAGTGAAACGACAGGTGGAAACACCATATATTTT.

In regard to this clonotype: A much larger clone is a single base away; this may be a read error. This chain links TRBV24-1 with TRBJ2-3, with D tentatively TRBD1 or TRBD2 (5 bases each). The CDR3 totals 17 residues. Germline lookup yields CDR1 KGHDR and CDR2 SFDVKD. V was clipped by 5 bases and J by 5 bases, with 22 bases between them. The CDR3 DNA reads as TGTGCCACCAGTGCTCCCTCCGGGACGGCCTCGGTAGATACGCAGTATTTT. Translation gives CATSAPSGTASVDTQYF.

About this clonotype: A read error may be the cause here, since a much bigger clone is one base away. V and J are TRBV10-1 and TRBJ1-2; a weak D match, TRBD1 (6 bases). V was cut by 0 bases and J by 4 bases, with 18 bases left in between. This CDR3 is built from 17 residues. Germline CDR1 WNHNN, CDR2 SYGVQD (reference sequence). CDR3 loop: CASSESTLSAGAYGYTF. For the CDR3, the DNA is TGCGCCAGCAGTGAGTCGACTCTATCTGCAGGGGCCTATGGCTACACCTTC.

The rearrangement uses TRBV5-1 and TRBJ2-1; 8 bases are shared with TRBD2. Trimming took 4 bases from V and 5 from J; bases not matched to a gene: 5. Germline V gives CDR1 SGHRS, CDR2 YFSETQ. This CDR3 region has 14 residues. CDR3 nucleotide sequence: TGCGCCAGCAGCGTGCAGGGACTAGACAATGAGCAGTTCTTC. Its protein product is CASSVQGLDNEQFF.

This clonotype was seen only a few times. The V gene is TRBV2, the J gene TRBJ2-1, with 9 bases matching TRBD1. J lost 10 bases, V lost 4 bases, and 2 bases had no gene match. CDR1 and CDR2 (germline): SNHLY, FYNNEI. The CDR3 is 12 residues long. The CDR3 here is CASSGDRDEQFF. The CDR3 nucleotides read TGTGCCAGCAGTGGGGACAGGGACGAGCAGTTCTTC.

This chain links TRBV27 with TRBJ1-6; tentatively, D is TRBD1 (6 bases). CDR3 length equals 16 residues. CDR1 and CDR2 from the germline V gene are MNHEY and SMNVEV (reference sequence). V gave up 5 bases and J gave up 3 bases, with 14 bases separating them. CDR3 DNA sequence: TGTGCCAGCAGTCGACAGGTATCGGTCTATAATTCACCCCTCCACTTT. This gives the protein CASSRQVSVYNSPLHF.

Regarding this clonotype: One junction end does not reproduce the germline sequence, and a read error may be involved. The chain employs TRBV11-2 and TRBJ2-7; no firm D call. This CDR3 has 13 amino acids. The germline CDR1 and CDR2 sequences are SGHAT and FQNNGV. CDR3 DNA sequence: TGCGCCAGCAGCCAATTCGAACTTACCGAGCAGTACTTC. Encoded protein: CASSQFELTEQYF.

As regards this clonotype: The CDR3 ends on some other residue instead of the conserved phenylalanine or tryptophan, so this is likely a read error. CDR3 nucleotide sequence: TGTGCCAGCAGGAGCCAGCAGTACACC. Translation gives CASRSQQYT. This chain uses TRBV11-2 with TRBJ2-7; D uncertain. There are 9 residues in the CDR3. Looked up from germline, CDR1 is SGHAT and CDR2 is FQNNGV. The germline V and J ends were trimmed by 6 bases and 8 bases, with 5 bases remaining between them.

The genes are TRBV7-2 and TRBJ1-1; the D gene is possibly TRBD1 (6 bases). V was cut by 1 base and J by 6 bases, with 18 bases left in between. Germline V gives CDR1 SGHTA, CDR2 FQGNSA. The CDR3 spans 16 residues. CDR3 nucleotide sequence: TGTGCCAGCAGCTTAGAGGTTGTGCAGGGGATCCCTGAAGCTTTCTTT. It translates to CASSLEVVQGIPEAFF. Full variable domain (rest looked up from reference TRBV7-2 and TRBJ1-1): GAGVSQSPSNKVTEKGKDVELRCDPISGHTALYWYRQSLGQGLEFLIYFQGNSAPDKSGLPSDRFSAERTGGSVSTLTIQRTQQEDSAVYLCASSLEVVQGIPEAFFGQGTRLTVV.

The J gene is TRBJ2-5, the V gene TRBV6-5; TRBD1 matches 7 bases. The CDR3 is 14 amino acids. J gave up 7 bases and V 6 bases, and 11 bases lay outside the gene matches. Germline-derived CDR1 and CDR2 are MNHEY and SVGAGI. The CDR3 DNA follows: TGTGCCAGCAGCGTGATGGGACAGCTTGGGACCCAGTACTTC. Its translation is CASSVMGQLGTQYF.

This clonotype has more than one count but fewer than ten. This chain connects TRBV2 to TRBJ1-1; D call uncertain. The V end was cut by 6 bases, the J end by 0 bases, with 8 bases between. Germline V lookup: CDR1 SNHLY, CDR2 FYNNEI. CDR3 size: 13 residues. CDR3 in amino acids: CASRPIMNTEAFF. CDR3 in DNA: TGTGCCAGCAGGCCAATAATGAACACTGAAGCTTTCTTT.

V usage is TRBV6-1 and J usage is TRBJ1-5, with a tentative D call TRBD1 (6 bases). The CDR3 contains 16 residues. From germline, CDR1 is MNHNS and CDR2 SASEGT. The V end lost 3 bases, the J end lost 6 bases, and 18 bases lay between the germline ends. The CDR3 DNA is TGTGCCAGCAGTGACAGGGTTTCGGGGGCAGCTCAGCCCCAGCATTTT. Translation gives CASSDRVSGAAQPQHF.

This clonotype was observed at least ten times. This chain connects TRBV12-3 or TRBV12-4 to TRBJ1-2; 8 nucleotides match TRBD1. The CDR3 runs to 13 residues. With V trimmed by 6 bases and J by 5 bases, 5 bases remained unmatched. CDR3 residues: CASSFRTGYGYTF. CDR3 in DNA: TGTGCCAGCAGCTTTCGGACAGGGTATGGCTACACCTTC.

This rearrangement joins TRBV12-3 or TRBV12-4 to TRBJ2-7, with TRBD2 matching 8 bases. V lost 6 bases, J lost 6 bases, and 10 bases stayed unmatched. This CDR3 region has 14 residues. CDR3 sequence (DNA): TGTGCCAGCAGAGAACTAGCGGAAAGGGGCGAGCAGTACTTC. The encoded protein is CASRELAERGEQYF.

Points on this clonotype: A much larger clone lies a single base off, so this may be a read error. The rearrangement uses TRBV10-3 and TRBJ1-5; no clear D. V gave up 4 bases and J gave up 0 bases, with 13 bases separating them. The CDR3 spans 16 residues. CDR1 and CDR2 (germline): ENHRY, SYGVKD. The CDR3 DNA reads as TGTGCCATCAGTGCTTACTGGACGGTTAGCAATCAGCCCCAGCATTTT. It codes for CAISAYWTVSNQPQHF.

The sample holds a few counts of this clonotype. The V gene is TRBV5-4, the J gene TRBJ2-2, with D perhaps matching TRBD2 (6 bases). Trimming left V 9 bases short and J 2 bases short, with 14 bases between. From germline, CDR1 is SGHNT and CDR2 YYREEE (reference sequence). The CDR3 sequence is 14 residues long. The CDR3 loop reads CATGTPSNTGELFF. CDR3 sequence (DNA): TGTGCCACCGGGACTCCGTCTAACACCGGGGAGCTGTTTTTT.

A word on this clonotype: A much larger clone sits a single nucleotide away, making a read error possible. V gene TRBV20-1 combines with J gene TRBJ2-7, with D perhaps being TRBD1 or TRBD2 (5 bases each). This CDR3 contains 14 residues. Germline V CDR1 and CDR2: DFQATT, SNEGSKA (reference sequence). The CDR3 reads CSAEREGLYYEQCF. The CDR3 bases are TGCAGTGCCGAACGAGAGGGGCTATACTACGAGCAGTGCTTC.

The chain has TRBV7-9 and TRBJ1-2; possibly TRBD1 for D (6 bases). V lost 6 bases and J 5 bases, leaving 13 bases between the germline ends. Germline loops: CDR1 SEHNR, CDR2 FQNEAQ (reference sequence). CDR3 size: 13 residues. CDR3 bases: TGTGCCAGCAGGCAAACAGGGTGGTATGGCTACACCTTC. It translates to CASRQTGWYGYTF. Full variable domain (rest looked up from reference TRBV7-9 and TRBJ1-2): DTGVSQNPRHKITKRGQNVTFRCDPISEHNRLYWYRQTLGQGPEFLTYFQNEAQLEKSRLLSDRFSAERPKGSFSTLEIQRTEQGDSAMYLCASRQTGWYGYTFGSGTRLTVV.

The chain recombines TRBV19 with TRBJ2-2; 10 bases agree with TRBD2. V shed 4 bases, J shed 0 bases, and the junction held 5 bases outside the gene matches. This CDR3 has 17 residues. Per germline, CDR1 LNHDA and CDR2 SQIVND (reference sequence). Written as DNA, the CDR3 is TGTGCCAGTAGTACGCCACTAGCGGGAACGAACACCGGGGAGCTGTTTTTT. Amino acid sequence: CASSTPLAGTNTGELFF.

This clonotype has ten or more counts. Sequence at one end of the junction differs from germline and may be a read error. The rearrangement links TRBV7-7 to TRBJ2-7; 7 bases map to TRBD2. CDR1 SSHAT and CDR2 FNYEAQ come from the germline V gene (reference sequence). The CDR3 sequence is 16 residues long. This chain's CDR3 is CASSLSGTNPSYEQYF. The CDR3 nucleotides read TGTGCTAGCAGCTTATCCGGGACTAACCCCTCCTACGAGCAGTACTTC.

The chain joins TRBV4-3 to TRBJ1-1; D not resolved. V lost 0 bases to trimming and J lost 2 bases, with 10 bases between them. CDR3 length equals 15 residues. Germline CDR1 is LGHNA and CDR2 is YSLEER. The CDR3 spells CASSQDPDVNTEAFF. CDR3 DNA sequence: TGCGCCAGCAGCCAAGATCCAGACGTAAACACTGAAGCTTTCTTT.

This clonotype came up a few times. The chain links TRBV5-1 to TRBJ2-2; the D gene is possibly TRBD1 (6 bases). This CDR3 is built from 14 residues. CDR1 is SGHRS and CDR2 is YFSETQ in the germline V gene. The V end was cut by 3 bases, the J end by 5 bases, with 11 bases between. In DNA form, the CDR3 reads TGCGCCAGCAGCTCTGGGGGCGGAACCGGGGAGCTGTTTTTT. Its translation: CASSSGGGTGELFF. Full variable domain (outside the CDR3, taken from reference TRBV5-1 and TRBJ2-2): KAGVTQTPRYLIKTRGQQVTLSCSPISGHRSVSWYQQTPGQGLQFLFEYFSETQRNKGNFPGRFSGRQFSNSRSEMNVSTLELGDSALYLCASSSGGGTGELFFGEGSRLTVL.

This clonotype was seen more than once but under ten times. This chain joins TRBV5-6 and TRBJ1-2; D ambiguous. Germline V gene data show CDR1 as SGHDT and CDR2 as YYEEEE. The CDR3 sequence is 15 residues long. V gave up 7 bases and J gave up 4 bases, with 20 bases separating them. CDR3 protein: CASSEGPYPTYGYTF. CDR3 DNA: TGTGCCAGCTCCGAGGGCCCGTATCCTACCTATGGCTACACCTTC.